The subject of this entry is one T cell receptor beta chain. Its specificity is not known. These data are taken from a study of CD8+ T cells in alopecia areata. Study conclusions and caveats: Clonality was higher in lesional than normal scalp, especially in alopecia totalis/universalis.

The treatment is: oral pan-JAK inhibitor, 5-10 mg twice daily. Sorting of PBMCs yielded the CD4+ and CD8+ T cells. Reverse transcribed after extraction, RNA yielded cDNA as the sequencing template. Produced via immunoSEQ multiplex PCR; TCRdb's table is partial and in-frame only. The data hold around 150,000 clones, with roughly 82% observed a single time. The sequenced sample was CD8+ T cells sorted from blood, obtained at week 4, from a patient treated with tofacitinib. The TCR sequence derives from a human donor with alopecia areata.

CDR3 sequence (DNA): TGCGCCAGCAGCCAGACCGACAACTACGAGCAGTACTTC. As protein: CASSQTDNYEQYF. This chain links TRBV4-1 with TRBJ2-7; D not resolved. CDR1 and CDR2 (germline): MGHRA, YSYEKL. The CDR3 is 13 residues long. Trimming cost V 3 bases and J 3 bases, with 9 bases left between them.